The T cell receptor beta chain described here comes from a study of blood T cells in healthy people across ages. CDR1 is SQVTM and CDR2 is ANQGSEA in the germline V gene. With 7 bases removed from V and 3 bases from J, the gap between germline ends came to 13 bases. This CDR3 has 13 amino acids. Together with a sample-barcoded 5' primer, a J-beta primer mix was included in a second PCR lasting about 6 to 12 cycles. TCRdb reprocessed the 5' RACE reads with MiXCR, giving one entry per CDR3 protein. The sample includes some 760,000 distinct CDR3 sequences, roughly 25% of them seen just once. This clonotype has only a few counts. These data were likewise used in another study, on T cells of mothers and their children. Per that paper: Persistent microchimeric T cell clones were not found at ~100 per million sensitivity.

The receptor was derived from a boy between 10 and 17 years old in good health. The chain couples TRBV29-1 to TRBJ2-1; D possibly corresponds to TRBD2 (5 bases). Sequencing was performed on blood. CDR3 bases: TGCAGCGCGGTTCTCAGCGGCTACAATGAGCAGTTCTTC. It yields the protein CSAVLSGYNEQFF.